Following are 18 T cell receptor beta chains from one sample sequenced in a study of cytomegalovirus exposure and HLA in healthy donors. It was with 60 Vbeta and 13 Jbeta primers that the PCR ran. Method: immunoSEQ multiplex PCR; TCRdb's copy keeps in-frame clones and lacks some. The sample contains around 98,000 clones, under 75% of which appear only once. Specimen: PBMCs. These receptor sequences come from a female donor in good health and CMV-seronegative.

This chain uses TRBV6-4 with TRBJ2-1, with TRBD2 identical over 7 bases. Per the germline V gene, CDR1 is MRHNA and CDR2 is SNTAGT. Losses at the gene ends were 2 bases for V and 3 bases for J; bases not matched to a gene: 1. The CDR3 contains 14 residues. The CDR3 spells CASSDSGDYNEQFF. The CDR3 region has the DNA TGTGCCAGCAGTGACAGCGGGGACTACAATGAGCAGTTCTTC.

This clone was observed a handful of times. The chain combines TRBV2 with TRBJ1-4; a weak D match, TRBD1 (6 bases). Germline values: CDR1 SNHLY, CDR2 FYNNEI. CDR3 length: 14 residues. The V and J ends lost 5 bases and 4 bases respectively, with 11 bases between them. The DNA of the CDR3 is TGTGCCAGCAGTTCCAGGGGCTTTAATGAAAAACTGTTTTTT. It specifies CASSSRGFNEKLFF.

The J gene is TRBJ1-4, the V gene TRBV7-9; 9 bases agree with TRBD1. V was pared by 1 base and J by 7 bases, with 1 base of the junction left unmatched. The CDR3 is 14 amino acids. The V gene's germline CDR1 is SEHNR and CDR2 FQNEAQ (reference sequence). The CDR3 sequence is CASSLGDRVEKLFF. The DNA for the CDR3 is TGTGCCAGCAGCTTAGGGGACAGGGTTGAAAAACTGTTTTTT.

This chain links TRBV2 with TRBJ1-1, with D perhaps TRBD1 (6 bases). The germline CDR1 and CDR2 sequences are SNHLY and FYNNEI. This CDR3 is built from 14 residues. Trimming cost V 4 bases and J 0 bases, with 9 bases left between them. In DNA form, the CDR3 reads TGTGCCAGCAGTGCAGGGGCGCTGAACACTGAAGCTTTCTTT. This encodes CASSAGALNTEAFF.

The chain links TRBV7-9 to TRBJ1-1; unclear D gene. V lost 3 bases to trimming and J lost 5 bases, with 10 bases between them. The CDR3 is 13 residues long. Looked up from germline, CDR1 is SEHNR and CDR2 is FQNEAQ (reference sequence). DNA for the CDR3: TGTGCCAGCAGCTTGGGCCCTACGACTGAAGCTTTCTTT. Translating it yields CASSLGPTTEAFF. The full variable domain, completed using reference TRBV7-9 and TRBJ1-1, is DTGVSQNPRHKITKRGQNVTFRCDPISEHNRLYWYRQTLGQGPEFLTYFQNEAQLEKSRLLSDRFSAERPKGSFSTLEIQRTEQGDSAMYLCASSLGPTTEAFFGQGTRLTVV.

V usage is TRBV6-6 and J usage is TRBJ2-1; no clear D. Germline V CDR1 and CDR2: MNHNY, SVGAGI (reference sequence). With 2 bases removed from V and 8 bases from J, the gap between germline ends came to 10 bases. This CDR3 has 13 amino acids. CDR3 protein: CASSYALLDEQFF. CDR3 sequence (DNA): TGTGCCAGCAGTTACGCGCTTCTTGATGAGCAGTTCTTC.

CDR3 DNA: TGCGCCAGCAGTGAGTCGGGCAGGGCTCCTGAAGCTTTCTTT. Protein: CASSESGRAPEAFF. V is TRBV10-2 and J is TRBJ1-1, with D possibly matching TRBD1 (5 bases). CDR3 length: 14 amino acids. The V gene's germline CDR1 is WSHSY and CDR2 SAAADI. Trimming shortened V by 0 bases and J by 6 bases, and 11 bases separated the two germline ends.

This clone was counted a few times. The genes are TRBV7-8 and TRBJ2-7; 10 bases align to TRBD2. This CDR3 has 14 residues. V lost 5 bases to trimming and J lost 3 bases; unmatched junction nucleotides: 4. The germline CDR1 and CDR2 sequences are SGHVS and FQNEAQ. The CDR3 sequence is CASSVASGGYEQYF. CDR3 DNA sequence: TGTGCCAGCAGCGTCGCTAGCGGGGGCTACGAGCAGTACTTC.

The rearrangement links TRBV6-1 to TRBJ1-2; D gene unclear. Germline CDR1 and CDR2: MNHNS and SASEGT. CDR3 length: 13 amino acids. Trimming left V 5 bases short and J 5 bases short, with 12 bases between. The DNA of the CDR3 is TGTGCCAGCAGTTCCCGGGTGTGGTATGGCTACACCTTC. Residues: CASSSRVWYGYTF.

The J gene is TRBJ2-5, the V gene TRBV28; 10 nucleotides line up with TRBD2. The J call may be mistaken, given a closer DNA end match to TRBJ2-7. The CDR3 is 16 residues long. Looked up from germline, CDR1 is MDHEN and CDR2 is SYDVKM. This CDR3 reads CASSQREGRGHYEQYF. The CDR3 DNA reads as TGTGCCAGCAGTCAGCGGGAGGGGCGGGGCCACTACGAGCAGTACTTC.

DNA for the CDR3: TGTGCCAGCAGCCGACAGAACACTGAAGCTTTCTTT. As protein: CASSRQNTEAFF. J is TRBJ1-1 and V is TRBV7-9; D gene unclear. CDR1 is SEHNR, CDR2 FQNEAQ, per germline (reference sequence). CDR3 length: 12 amino acids. V gave up 5 bases and J gave up 1 base, with 5 bases separating them.

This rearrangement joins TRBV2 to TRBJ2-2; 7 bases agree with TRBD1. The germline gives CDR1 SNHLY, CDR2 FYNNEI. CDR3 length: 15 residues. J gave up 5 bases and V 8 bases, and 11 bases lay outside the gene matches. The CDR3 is CASSYLGGRTGELFF. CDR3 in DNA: TGTGCCAGCTCCTACTTAGGGGGCCGGACCGGGGAGCTGTTTTTT.

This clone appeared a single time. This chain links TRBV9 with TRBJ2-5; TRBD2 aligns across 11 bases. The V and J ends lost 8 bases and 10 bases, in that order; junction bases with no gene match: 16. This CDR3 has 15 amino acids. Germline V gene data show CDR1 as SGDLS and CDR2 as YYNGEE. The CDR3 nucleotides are TGTGCCAGTTCGCCTAGCGGGAGGCCCGACTGGGACCAGTACTTC. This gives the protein CASSPSGRPDWDQYF. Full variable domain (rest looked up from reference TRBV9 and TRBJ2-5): DSGVTQTPKHLITATGQRVTLRCSPRSGDLSVYWYQQSLDQGLQFLIQYYNGEERAKGNILERFSAQQFPDLHSELNLSSLELGDSALYFCASSPSGRPDWDQYFGPGTRLLVL.

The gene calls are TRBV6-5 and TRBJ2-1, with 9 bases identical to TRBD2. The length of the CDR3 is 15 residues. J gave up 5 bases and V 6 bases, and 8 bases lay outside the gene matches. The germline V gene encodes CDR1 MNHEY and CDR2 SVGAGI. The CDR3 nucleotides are TGTGCCAGCAGCCTCTTAGCGGGAGAGGACAATGAGCAGTTCTTC. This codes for CASSLLAGEDNEQFF.

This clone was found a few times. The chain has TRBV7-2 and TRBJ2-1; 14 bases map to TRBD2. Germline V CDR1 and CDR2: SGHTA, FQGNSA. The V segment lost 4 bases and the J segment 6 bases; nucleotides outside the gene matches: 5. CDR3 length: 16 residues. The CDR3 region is CASSSDGLAGGNEQFF. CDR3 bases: TGTGCCAGCAGCTCAGACGGACTAGCGGGGGGCAATGAGCAGTTCTTC.

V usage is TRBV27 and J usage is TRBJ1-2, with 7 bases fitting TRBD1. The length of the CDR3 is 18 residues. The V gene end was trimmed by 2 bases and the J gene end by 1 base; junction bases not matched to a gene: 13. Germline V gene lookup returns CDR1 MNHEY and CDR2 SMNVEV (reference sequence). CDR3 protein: CASSLHQRDSTFNYGYTF. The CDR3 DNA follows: TGTGCCAGCAGTTTACACCAAAGGGACAGTACTTTTAACTATGGCTACACCTTC.

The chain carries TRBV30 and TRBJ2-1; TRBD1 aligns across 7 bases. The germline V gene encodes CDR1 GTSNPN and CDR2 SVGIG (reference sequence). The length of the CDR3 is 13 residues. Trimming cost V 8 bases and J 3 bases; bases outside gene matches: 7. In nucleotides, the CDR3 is TGTGCCAAAGCGGCAGGGGGCTACAATGAGCAGTTCTTC. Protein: CAKAAGGYNEQFF. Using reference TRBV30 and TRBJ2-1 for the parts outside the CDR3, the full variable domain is SQTIHQWPATLVQPVGSPLSLECTVEGTSNPNLYWYRQAAGRGLQLLFYSVGIGQISSEVPQNLSASRPQDRQFILSSKKLLLSDSGFYLCAKAAGGYNEQFFGPGTRLTVL.

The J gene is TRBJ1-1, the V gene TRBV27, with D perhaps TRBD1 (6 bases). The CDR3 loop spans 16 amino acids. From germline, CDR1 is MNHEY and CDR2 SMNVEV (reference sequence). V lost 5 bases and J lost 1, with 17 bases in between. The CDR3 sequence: CASSLHTGWRNTEAFF. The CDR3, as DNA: TGTGCCAGCAGTCTCCACACAGGGTGGCGGAACACTGAAGCTTTCTTT.